Each of the 9 T cell receptor beta chains below was sequenced from the same sample in a study of cytomegalovirus exposure and HLA in healthy donors. The study ran its PCR with 60 Vbeta and 13 Jbeta primers. Sequencing used immunoSEQ multiplex PCR; TCRdb keeps in-frame clones, though not all of them. The table records roughly 150,000 clones, 80% of them present only once. Sequencing used PBMCs. All receptors come from a man in his thirties or forties in good health.

The chain uses TRBV6-5 and TRBJ1-4, with a tentative D call TRBD1 (6 bases). In germline, CDR1 is MNHEY, CDR2 SVGAGI. Trimming pared 6 bases from V and 7 bases from J, leaving 12 bases between. The CDR3 runs 13 residues. This CDR3 reads CASRQGGSEKLFF. The CDR3, as DNA: TGTGCCAGCAGACAAGGGGGATCTGAAAAACTGTTTTTT.

V and J are TRBV5-8 and TRBJ2-3; a weak D match, TRBD1 (6 bases). The germline gives CDR1 SGHTS, CDR2 YDEGEE. With 2 bases removed from V and 2 bases from J, the gap between germline ends came to 12 bases. The CDR3 is 15 amino acids. In DNA form, the CDR3 reads TGTGCCAGCAGCTTTGTCGGGACACCCACAGATACGCAGTATTTT. Its translation is CASSFVGTPTDTQYF.

This clone was seen only a few times. The CDR3 protein is CASSQPAGGETQYF. The DNA for the CDR3 is TGCGCCAGCAGCCAACCAGCGGGGGGGGAGACCCAGTACTTC. The chain has TRBV4-1 and TRBJ2-5, with 10 bases lining up with TRBD2. The CDR3 spans 14 residues. Germline V gene data show CDR1 as MGHRA and CDR2 as YSYEKL. The J segment lost 5 bases and the V segment lost 2 bases, leaving 2 bases of the junction unmatched.

This clone was seen a single time. The chain uses TRBV5-1 and TRBJ2-3; 12 nucleotides line up with TRBD2. CDR1 is SGHRS, CDR2 YFSETQ, per germline. The CDR3 spans 17 residues. Unmatched junction bases numbered 5, after V lost 1 base and J lost 2 bases. The CDR3 reads CASSLTGTSGLTDTQYF. The CDR3 DNA follows: TGCGCCAGCAGCTTGACCGGGACTAGCGGGCTCACAGATACGCAGTATTTT.

The CDR3 region has the DNA TGCGCCAGCAGCTTGGCCAGTGAAATTGGGCAGTTCTTC. Translated, it gives CASSLASEIGQFF. This chain connects TRBV5-1 to TRBJ2-1, with D unclear. Germline CDR1 reads SGHRS; CDR2 reads YFSETQ. V lost 0 bases, J lost 12 bases, and 13 bases lay in between. The CDR3 loop spans 13 amino acids.

The genes are TRBV6-6 and TRBJ1-1, with a weak D call TRBD1 (5 bases). The V gene lost 5 bases and the J gene lost 7 bases, with 14 bases spanning the gap. The germline CDR1 and CDR2 sequences are MNHNY and SVGAGI (reference sequence). The CDR3 spans 13 residues. This CDR3 is CASSPPRAHEAFF. The CDR3 DNA is TGTGCCAGCAGTCCCCCCAGGGCGCATGAAGCTTTCTTT.

The chain employs TRBV27 and TRBJ2-6, with 13 bases that match TRBD2. Looked up from germline, CDR1 is MNHEY and CDR2 is SMNVEV (reference sequence). This CDR3 contains 18 residues. J gave up 4 bases and V 5 bases, and 8 bases lay outside the gene matches. The CDR3 DNA sequence: TGTGCCAGCAGTAAACTCGGACTAGCGGGAGCAGGGGCCAACGTCCTGACTTTC. Translating gives CASSKLGLAGAGANVLTF.

The gene calls are TRBV7-3 and TRBJ2-1, with TRBD2 matching over 12 bases. Per the germline V gene, CDR1 is SGHTA and CDR2 is FQGTGA. V shed 4 bases and J 8 bases; nucleotides not matched to a gene: 9. The CDR3 is 16 residues long. CDR3: CASSYMTSGRIDEQFF. The CDR3 DNA follows: TGTGCCAGCAGCTATATGACTAGCGGGAGAATCGATGAGCAGTTCTTC.

This clone was observed a few times. V usage is TRBV6-5 and J usage is TRBJ2-3, with D perhaps TRBD1 (6 bases). The CDR3 extends over 15 amino acids. CDR1 is MNHEY and CDR2 is SVGAGI in the germline V gene. V was pared by 6 bases and J by 0 bases, with 13 bases between. The CDR3 region is CASRPLGASTDTQYF. The CDR3 region has the DNA TGTGCCAGCAGGCCTTTGGGGGCTAGCACAGATACGCAGTATTTT.